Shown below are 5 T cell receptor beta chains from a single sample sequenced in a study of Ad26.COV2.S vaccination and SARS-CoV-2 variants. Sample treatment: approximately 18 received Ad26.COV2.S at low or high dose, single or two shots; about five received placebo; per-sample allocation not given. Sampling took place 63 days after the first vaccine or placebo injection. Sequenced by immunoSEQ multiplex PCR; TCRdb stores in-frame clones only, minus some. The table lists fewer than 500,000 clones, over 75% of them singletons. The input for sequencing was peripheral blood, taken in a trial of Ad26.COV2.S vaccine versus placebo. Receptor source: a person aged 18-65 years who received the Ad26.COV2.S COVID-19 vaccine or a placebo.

The CDR3 sequence: CASSSPSGTGYSPLHF. CDR3 bases: TGTGCCAGCAGTTCCCCATCCGGGACAGGGTATTCACCCCTCCACTTT. This chain joins TRBV6-5 and TRBJ1-6; 9 nucleotides line up with TRBD1. V was clipped by 4 bases and J by 8 bases; unmatched bases: 9. The V gene's germline CDR1 is MNHEY and CDR2 SVGAGI. The CDR3 spans 16 residues.

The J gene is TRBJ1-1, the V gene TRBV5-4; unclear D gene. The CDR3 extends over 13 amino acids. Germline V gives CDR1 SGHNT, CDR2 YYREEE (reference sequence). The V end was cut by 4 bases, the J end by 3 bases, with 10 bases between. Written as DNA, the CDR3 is TGTGCCAGCAGCGGCCGGGCGGACACTGAAGCTTTCTTT. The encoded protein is CASSGRADTEAFF.

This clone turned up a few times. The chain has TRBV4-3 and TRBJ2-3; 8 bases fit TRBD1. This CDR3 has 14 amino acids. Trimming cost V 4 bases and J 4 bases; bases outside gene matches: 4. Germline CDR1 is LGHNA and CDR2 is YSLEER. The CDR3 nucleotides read TGCGCCAGCAGCCCCAGGGGGCCGGCAGATACGCAGTATTTT. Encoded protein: CASSPRGPADTQYF.

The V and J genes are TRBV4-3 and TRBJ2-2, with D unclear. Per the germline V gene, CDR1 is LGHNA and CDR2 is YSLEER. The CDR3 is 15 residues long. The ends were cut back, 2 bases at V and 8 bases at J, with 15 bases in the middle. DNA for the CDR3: TGCGCCAGCAGCCAAAGTGGGGTTCGAGTGGGGGAGCTGTTTTTT. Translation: CASSQSGVRVGELFF.

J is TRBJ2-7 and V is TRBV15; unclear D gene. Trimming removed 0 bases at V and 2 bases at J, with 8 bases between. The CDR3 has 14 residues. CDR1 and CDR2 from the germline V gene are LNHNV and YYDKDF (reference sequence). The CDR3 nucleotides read TGTGCCACCAGCAGAGACACCCAGGCCTACGAGCAGTACTTC. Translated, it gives CATSRDTQAYEQYF.